The T cell receptor (beta chain) described here comes from a study of OX40 agonist ivuxolimab in advanced cancers. For context, the study as a whole: The costimulatory receptor OX40 (CD134) was targeted by ivuxolimab, a fully human IgG2 agonistic monoclonal antibody. Partial responses occurred in three dose-escalation patients: two with cutaneous melanoma and one with hepatocellular carcinoma. Among the roughly 52 dose-escalation patients, around 20 had hepatocellular carcinoma, some 15 melanoma, 9 renal cell carcinoma and 9 head and neck cancer. In the dose-escalation cohort, roughly 80% of patients were male, and the mean age was around 60 years, with a range of roughly 23 to 85. Peripheral TCRbeta sequencing was intended to test whether TCR sequence diversity was altered and clonal T-cell expansion was caused by ivuxolimab. The paper covers the monotherapy dose-escalation part of the phase I ivuxolimab trial, which included N ≈ 57 patients. Prior anti-PD-1, anti-PD-L1 or anti-CTLA-4 therapy was permitted, and checkpoint inhibitors had been received by 40% to 50% of dose-escalation patients. Intravenous ivuxolimab was administered to patients every 2 weeks at six dose levels: 0.01, 0.1, 0.3, 1.5, 3 and 10 mg/kg. The study at large found these results: After ivuxolimab, more expanded clones were found on average in CD8+ T cells than in CD4+ T cells. The antigen specificity of the peripheral T cells that underwent clonal expansion was not determined. Clonal expansion of both CD4+ and CD8+ blood T cells was observed from baseline to week 6 at doses 0.1 to 3.0 mg/kg. In the 0.1-3.0 mg/kg groups, partial responders were among the patients with the lowest normalized peripheral clonal expansion, particularly in CD8+ T cells. Low levels of normalized T-cell clonal expansion were also seen in some patients who did not respond.

For sequencing of the TCRbeta CDR3 region, genomic DNA was extracted from the sorted cells. The immunoSEQ Assay was used for sequencing of TCRbeta CDR3 regions. TCRdb mirrors the immuneACCESS table, restricted to in-frame sequences. Some clones are absent from its copies; in checked studies, under half trace to an unresolved V gene, and the reason for the others is unknown. Counted in this sample were roughly 19,000 clones; roughly four fifths of them appeared once. The ten most abundant clones make up 44% of the sample. About this clone: Its target antigen remains unknown. Qualities for individual bases were not recorded, and no much larger clone is one base off.

The germline V gene (reference sequence) provides CDR1 MNHEY and CDR2 SMNVEV. The CDR3 spans 14 residues, from the cysteine through the phenylalanine. Only the CDR3 DNA is retained, 42 bases long and in frame from the first base. V drops 5 bases and J drops 4 bases, leaving 15 bases in between. The trial excluded patients who had a history of autoimmune disease or were on systemic immunosuppression. Peripheral blood for TCR sequencing was collected from all dose cohorts at baseline, on cycle 4 day 1, and on cycle 7 day 1. Samples came from an open-label, multicenter, first-in-human phase I dose-escalation trial of ivuxolimab. Adults with locally advanced or metastatic melanoma, renal cell, hepatocellular, or head and neck squamous cell carcinoma were enrolled in the trial. Before TCR sequencing, CD4+ and CD8+ T cells were separately sorted from peripheral blood.

Recombination connected TRBV27 to TRBJ2-7; the D gene is perhaps TRBD1, on 6 matching bases. This sequence originates from an adult with an advanced solid tumor such as melanoma, head and neck, liver or kidney cancer. The sequences come from CD4+ or CD8+ T cells sorted from blood, collected in a trial of the OX40 agonist ivuxolimab. The nucleotide sequence reads as follows: TGTGCCAGCAGTCCCAGGGGACGGACATACGAGCAGTACTTC. This encodes CASSPRGRTYEQYF.